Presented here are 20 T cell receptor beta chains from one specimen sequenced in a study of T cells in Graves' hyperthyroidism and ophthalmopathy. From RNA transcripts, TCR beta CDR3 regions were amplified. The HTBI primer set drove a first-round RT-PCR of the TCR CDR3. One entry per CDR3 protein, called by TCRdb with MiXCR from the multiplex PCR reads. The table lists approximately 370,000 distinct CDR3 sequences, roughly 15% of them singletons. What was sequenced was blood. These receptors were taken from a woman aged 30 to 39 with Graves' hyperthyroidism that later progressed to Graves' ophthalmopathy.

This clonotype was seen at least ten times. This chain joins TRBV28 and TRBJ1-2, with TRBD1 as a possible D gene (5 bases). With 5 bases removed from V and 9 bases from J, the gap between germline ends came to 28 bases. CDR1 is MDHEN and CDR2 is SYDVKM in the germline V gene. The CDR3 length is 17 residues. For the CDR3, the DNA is TGTGCCAGCAGTATCCGGGACCGCGGTGAGGAAACTATTAGCTACACCTTC. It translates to CASSIRDRGEETISYTF.

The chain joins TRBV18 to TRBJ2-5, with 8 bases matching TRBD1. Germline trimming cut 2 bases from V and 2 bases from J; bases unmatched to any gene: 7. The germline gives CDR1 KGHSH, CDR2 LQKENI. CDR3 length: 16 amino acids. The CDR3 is CASSPAMGTGQETQYF. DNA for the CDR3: TGTGCCAGCTCACCAGCAATGGGGACAGGACAAGAGACCCAGTACTTC. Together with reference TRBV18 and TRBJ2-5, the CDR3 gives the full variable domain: NAGVMQNPRHLVRRRGQEARLRCSPMKGHSHVYWYRQLPEEGLKFMVYLQKENIIDESGMPKERFSAEFPKEGPSILRIQQVVRGDSAAYFCASSPAMGTGQETQYFGPGTRLLVL.

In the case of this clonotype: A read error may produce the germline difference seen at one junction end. CDR3 sequence (DNA): TGCGCCAGCAGCCAAGGACAGAGTCCCTACAATGAGCAGTTCTTC. Translation: CASSQGQSPYNEQFF. The chain uses TRBV7-9 and TRBJ2-1, with D maybe TRBD1 (6 bases). There are 15 residues in the CDR3. Germline CDR1 SEHNR, CDR2 FQNEAQ (reference sequence).

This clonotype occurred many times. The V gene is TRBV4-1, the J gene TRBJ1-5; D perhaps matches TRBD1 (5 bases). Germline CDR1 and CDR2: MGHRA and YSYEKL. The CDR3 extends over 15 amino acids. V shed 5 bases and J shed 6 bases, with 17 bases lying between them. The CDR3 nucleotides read TGCGCCAGCAGCTTCCAGGGTGGAGGTGGTCAGCCCCAGCATTTT. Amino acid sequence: CASSFQGGGGQPQHF.

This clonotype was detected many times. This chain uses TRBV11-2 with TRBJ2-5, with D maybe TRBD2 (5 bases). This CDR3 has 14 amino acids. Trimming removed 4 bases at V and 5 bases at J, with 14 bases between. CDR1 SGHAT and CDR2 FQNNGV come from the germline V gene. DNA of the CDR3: TGTGCCAGCAGCTCACTCGGAGGTCGGGAGACCCAGTACTTC. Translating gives CASSSLGGRETQYF.

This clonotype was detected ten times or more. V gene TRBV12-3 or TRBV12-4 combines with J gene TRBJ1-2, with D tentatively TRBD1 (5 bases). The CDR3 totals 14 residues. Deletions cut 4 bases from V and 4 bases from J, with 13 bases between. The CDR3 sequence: CASSSRGESYGYTF. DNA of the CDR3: TGTGCCAGCAGTTCCCGGGGGGAATCCTATGGCTACACCTTC.

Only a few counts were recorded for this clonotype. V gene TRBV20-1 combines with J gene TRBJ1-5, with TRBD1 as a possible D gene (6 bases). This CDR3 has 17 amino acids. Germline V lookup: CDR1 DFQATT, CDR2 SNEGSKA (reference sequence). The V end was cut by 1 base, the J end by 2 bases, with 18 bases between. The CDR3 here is CSARAQRGAPGNQPQHF. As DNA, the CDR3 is TGCAGTGCTAGAGCCCAACGGGGGGCGCCGGGCAATCAGCCCCAGCATTTT.

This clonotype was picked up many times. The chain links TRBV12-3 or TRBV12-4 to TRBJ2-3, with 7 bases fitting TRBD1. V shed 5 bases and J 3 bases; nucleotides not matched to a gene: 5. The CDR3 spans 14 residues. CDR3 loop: CASSPTGATDTQYF. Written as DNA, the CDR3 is TGTGCCAGCAGTCCCACAGGGGCTACAGATACGCAGTATTTT.

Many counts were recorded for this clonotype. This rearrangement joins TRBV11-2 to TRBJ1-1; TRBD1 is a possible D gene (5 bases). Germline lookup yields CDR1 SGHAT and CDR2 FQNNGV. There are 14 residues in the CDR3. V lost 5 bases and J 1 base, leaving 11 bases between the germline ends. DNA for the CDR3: TGTGCCAGCAGCGTCAATGACAGGAACACTGAAGCTTTCTTT. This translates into CASSVNDRNTEAFF.

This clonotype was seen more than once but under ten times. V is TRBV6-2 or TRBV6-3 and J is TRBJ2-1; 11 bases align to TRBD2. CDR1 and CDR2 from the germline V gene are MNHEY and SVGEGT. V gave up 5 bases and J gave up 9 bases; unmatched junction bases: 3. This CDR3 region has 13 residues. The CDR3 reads CASSRGTSGEQFF. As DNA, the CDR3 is TGTGCCAGCAGTAGGGGGACTAGCGGTGAGCAGTTCTTC.

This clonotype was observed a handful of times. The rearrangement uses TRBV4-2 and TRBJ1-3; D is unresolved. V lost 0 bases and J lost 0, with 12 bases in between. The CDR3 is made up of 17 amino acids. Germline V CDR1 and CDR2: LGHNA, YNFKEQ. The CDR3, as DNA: TGTGCCAGCAGCCAAGATCAGGTGTCCCACTCTGGAAACACCATATATTTT. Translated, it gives CASSQDQVSHSGNTIYF.

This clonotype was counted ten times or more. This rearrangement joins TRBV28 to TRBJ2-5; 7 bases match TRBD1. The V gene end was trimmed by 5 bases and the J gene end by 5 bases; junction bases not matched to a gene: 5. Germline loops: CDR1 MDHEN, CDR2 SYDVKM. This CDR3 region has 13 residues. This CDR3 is CASSSEQGETQYF. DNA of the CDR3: TGTGCCAGCAGTAGCGAACAGGGGGAGACCCAGTACTTC.

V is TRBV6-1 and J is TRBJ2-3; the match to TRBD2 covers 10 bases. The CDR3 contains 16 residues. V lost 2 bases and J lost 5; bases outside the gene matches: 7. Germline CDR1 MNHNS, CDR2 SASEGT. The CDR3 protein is CASSEIRRLAGDTQYF. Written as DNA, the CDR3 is TGTGCCAGCAGTGAAATCAGGAGACTAGCGGGAGATACGCAGTATTTT.

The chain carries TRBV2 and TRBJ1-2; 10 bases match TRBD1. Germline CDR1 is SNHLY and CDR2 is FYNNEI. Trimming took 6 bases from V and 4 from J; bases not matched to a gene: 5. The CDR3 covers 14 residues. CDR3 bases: TGTGCCAGCAGAAGACAGGGGGCCGGCTATGGCTACACCTTC. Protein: CASRRQGAGYGYTF.

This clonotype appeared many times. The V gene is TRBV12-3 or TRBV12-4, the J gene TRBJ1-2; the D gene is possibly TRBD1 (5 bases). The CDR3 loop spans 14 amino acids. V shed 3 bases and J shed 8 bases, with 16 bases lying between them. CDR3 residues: CASSFGGESGGYTF. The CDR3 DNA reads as TGTGCCAGCAGTTTCGGAGGGGAATCAGGAGGCTACACCTTC.

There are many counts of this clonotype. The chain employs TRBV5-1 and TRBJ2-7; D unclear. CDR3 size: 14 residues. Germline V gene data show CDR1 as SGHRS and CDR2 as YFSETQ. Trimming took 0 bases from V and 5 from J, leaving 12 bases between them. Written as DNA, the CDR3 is TGCGCCAGCAGCTTGGAGAGTCTGCGTGACGAGCAGTACTTC. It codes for CASSLESLRDEQYF.

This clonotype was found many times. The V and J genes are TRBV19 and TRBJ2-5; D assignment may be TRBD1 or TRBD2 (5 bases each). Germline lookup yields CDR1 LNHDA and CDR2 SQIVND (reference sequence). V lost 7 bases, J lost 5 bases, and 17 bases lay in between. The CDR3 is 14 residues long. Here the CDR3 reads CASTPSPGMETQYF. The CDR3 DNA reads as TGTGCCAGTACTCCTAGCCCAGGGATGGAGACCCAGTACTTC.

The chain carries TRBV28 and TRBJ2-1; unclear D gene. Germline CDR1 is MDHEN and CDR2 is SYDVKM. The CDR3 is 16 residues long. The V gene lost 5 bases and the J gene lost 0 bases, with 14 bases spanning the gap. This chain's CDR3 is CASSRYSGDSYNEQFF. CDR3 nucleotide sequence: TGTGCCAGCAGTCGTTACTCAGGTGACTCCTACAATGAGCAGTTCTTC.

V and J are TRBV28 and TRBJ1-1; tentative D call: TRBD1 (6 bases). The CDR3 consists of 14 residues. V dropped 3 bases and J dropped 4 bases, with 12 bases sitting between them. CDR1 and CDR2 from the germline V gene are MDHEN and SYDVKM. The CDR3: CASSFRGSTTEAFF. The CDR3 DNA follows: TGTGCCAGCAGTTTTAGGGGGTCTACCACTGAAGCTTTCTTT.

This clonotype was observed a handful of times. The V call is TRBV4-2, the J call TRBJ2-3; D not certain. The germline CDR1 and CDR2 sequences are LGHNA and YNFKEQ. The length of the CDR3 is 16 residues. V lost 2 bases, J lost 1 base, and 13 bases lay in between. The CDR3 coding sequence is TGTGCCAGCAGCCAAAATCTTCCGCAGGGCACAGATACGCAGTATTTT. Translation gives CASSQNLPQGTDTQYF.